This note documents a single TCR beta chain sequence. Per the authors' pipeline: Reference gene primer amplification gave estimated nucleated cell counts. TCRdb's copy holds only in-frame clones and misses some; the assay was immunoSEQ multiplex PCR. V and J calls plus clone size are reproduced from that table; the DNA served to infer D and trimming. The sample gives 30,000 or so clones, roughly 90% of which show up once; 7.9% is in the top ten. These data originate in a study of blood T cell repertoires in COVID-19. Across the whole study: The United States, Italy and Spain were the sources of the acute and convalescent COVID-19 samples. Sources were T cells, B-cell-depleted T cells, or PBMCs; the material itself was cDNA or gDNA.

Enrollment of patients from Seattle took place during active infection, with longitudinal follow-up. The V end was cut by 0 bases, the J end by 5 bases, with 5 bases between. This CDR3 has 12 residues. Germline V gene sequence: CDR1 SGHRS, CDR2 YFSETQ. The receptor was derived from a man in his sixties with COVID-19, enrolled during active disease. This chain links TRBV5-1 with TRBJ2-5; D remains ambiguous. Input material: peripheral blood. This CDR3 reads CASSLVLETQYF. The CDR3 DNA sequence: TGCGCCAGCAGCTTGGTTCTGGAGACCCAGTACTTC.